This T cell receptor (beta chain) was obtained from a study of Ad26.COV2.S vaccination and SARS-CoV-2 variants. Overall study: It was the COV1001 Ad26.COV2.S trial arm that included the donor.

Treatment defined: roughly 19 received Ad26.COV2.S at low or high dose, single or two shots; five or six received placebo; per-sample allocation not given. After the first vaccine or placebo injection, samples were drawn on day 63. Data came from immunoSEQ multiplex PCR; TCRdb stores just in-frame clones and leaves some out. The sample includes roughly 320,000 clones, around 85% seen only once; the top ten take about 2.1%. V was clipped by 1 base and J by 7 bases; unmatched bases: 3. Germline V CDR1 and CDR2: SGHNT, YYREEE (reference sequence). CDR3 size: 13 residues. This clonotype originated in a person between 18 and 65 years old who received the Ad26.COV2.S COVID-19 vaccine or a placebo. This chain joins TRBV5-4 and TRBJ1-1; TRBD1 aligns across 8 bases. Sequenced material: peripheral blood, taken in a trial of Ad26.COV2.S vaccine versus placebo. The CDR3 protein is CASSLRTGLEAFF. The CDR3 DNA reads as TGTGCCAGCAGCTTGAGGACAGGGCTTGAAGCTTTCTTT.